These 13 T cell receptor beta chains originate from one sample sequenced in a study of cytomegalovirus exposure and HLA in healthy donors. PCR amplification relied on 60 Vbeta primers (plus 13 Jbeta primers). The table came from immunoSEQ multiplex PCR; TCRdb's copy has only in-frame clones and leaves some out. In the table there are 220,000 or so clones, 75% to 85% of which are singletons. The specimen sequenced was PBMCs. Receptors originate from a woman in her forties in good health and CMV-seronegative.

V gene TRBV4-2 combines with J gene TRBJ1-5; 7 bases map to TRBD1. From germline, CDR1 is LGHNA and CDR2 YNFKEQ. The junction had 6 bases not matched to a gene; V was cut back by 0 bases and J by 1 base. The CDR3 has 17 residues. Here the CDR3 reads CASSQDGGQTSNQPQHF. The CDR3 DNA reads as TGTGCCAGCAGCCAAGATGGGGGACAGACGAGCAATCAGCCCCAGCATTTT.

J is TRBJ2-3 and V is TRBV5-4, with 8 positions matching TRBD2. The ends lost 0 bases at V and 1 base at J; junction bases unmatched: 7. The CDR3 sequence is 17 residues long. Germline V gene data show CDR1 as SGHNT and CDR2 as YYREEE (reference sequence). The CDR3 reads CASSLGFHSGGTDTQYF. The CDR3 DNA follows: TGTGCCAGCAGCTTGGGGTTTCATAGCGGGGGCACAGATACGCAGTATTTT.

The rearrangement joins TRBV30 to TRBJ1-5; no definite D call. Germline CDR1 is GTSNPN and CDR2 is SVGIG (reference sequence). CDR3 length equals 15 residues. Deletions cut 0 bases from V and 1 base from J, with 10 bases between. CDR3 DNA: TGTGCCTGGAGTGTGGGCTCCCTAAGCAATCAGCCCCAGCATTTT. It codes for CAWSVGSLSNQPQHF.

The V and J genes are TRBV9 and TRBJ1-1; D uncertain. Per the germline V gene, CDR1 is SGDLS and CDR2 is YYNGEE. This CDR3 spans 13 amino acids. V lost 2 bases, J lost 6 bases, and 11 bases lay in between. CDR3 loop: CASSVQASSEAFF. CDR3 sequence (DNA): TGTGCCAGCAGCGTCCAGGCCTCCTCTGAAGCTTTCTTT.

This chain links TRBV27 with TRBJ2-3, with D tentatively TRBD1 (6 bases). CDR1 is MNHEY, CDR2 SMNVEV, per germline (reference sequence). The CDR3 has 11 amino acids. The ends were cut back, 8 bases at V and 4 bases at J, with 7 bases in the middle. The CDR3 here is CASQGSDTQYF. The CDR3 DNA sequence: TGTGCCAGCCAGGGGTCAGATACGCAGTATTTT.

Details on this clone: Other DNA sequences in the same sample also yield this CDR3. The DNA of the CDR3 is TGTGCCAGCAGCGACAGGGAGAACGCTGGAAACACCATATATTTT. The encoded protein is CASSDRENAGNTIYF. V usage is TRBV6-6 and J usage is TRBJ1-3; 7 bases map to TRBD1. Unmatched junction bases numbered 7, after V lost 6 bases and J lost 2 bases. There are 15 residues in the CDR3. Germline lookup yields CDR1 MNHNY and CDR2 SVGAGI (reference sequence).

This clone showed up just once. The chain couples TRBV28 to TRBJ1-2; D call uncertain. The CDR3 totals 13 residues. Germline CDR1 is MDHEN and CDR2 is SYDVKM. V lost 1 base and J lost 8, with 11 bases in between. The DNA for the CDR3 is TGTGCCAGCAGTTTATATCAGGCCCGGGGCTACACCTTC. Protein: CASSLYQARGYTF.

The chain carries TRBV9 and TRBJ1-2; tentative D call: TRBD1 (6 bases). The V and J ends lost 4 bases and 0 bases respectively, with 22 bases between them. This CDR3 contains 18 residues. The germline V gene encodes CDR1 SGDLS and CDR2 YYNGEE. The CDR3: CASSTRGGMGPSNYGYTF. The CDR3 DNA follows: TGTGCCAGCAGCACCAGAGGGGGAATGGGACCCTCTAACTATGGCTACACCTTC.

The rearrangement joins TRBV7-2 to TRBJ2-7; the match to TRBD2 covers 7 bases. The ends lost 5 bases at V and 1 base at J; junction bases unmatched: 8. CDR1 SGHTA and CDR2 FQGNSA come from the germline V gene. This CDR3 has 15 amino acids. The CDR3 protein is CASSDRLAASYEQYF. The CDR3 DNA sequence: TGTGCCAGCAGCGACCGCCTAGCGGCTTCCTACGAGCAGTACTTC.

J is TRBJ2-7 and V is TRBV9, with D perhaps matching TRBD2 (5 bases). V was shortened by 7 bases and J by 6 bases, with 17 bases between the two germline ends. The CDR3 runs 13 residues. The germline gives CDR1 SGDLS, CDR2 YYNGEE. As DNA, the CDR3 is TGTGCCAGCTCAGCGACTCCGGGATCCGAGCAGTACTTC. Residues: CASSATPGSEQYF.

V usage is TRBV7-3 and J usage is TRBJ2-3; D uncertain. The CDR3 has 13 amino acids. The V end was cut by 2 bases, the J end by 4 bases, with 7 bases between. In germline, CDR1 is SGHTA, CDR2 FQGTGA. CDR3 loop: CASSLLSADTQYF. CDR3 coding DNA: TGTGCCAGCAGCTTATTGTCCGCAGATACGCAGTATTTT.

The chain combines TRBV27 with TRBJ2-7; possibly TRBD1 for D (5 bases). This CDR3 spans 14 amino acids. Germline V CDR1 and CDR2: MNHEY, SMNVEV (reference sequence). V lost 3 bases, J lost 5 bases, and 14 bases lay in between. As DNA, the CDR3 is TGTGCCAGCAGTTTTTTCCAGGGTGGAGACGAGCAGTACTTC. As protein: CASSFFQGGDEQYF.

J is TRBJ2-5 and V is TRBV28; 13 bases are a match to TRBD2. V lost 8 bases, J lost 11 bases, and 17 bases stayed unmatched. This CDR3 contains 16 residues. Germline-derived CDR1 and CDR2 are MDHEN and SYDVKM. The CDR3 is CASGGQRTSGSGEQYF. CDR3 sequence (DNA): TGTGCCAGCGGTGGACAGAGGACTAGCGGGAGCGGAGAGCAGTACTTC.